One T cell receptor (beta chain) is described in this entry. Germline CDR1 is MNHEY and CDR2 is SVGAGI. Trimming took 5 bases from V and 8 from J; bases not matched to a gene: 9. The CDR3 length is 14 residues. Study processing details: Amplification of reference gene primers was used by the study to estimate nucleated cell counts. Profiled with immunoSEQ multiplex PCR; TCRdb holds only in-frame clones, not every one. Clone size and V and J calls were adopted from that table, with D and trimming inferred from the DNA. This sample yields roughly 280,000 clones, of which 75% to 90% are seen a single time; under 2.5% belongs to the top ten. The data are from a study of blood T cell repertoires in COVID-19. Overall study context: The samples span acute and convalescent COVID-19 from the United States, Italy and Spain. Nucleic acid was either cDNA or gDNA, and it came from T cells, B-cell-depleted T cells, or PBMCs.

The chain uses TRBV6-5 and TRBJ2-1, with TRBD2 identical over 7 bases. Sequences were obtained from peripheral blood. This sequence was found in a man aged 50 to 60 with acute or convalescent COVID-19. The CDR3, as DNA: TGTGCCAGCAGTCCGCGGGGAGGGTGGCATGAGCAGTTCTTC. Its translation: CASSPRGGWHEQFF.